One sample yielded the 9 T cell receptor beta chains listed below, sequenced in a study of blood T cells in healthy people across ages. A J-beta primer mix and a sample-barcoded 5' primer were used in a second PCR of about 7 to 12 cycles. Each CDR3 protein is one row after TCRdb ran MiXCR on the 5' RACE reads. The sample has about 1,500,000 distinct CDR3 sequences, 25% to 30% seen once. The material sequenced was blood. Every receptor here comes from a woman aged 25-40 years in good health.

This chain uses TRBV5-1 with TRBJ2-3; 12 bases agree with TRBD2. Germline V gives CDR1 SGHRS, CDR2 YFSETQ. V lost 3 bases, J lost 0 bases, and 5 bases stayed unmatched. The CDR3 is 17 residues long. This chain's CDR3 is CASSSGLAGISTDTQYF. The CDR3 nucleotides are TGCGCCAGCAGCTCCGGACTAGCGGGAATTAGCACAGATACGCAGTATTTT.

This clonotype was observed a handful of times. The chain recombines TRBV14 with TRBJ1-2; D remains unclear. Trimming shortened V by 1 base and J by 4 bases, and 10 bases separated the two germline ends. Per the germline V gene, CDR1 is SGHDN and CDR2 is FVKESK. The CDR3 is made up of 14 amino acids. CDR3 DNA: TGTGCCAGCAGCCAAGGGTGGGGATCCTATGGCTACACCTTC. As protein: CASSQGWGSYGYTF.

This chain uses TRBV6-5 with TRBJ1-1; D unresolved. Germline assignment: CDR1 MNHEY and CDR2 SVGAGI. The CDR3 extends over 13 amino acids. Trimming cost V 10 bases and J 3 bases, with 15 bases left between them. The CDR3 spells CANRRRQDTEAFF. In DNA, the CDR3 is TGTGCCAACAGACGCAGGCAGGACACTGAAGCTTTCTTT.

The V gene is TRBV5-5, the J gene TRBJ1-1; D uncertain. Looked up from germline, CDR1 is SGHKS and CDR2 is YYEKEE (reference sequence). The CDR3 runs 15 residues. Trimming took off 0 bases at V and 4 bases at J, with 13 bases between the two ends. CDR3 bases: TGTGCCAGCAGCTTGGGTCGGGTCTGGGGCACTGAAGCTTTCTTT. It translates to CASSLGRVWGTEAFF.

V usage is TRBV7-9 and J usage is TRBJ2-7, with a weak D call TRBD2 (6 bases). V was clipped by 5 bases and J by 7 bases, with 24 bases between them. CDR1 and CDR2 from the germline V gene are SEHNR and FQNEAQ (reference sequence). The CDR3 spans 16 residues. CDR3 sequence: CASSRLVASDYNEQYF. CDR3 DNA: TGTGCCAGCAGCCGCCTCGTGGCTAGCGACTACAATGAGCAGTACTTC.

This clonotype was seen a handful of times. This chain joins TRBV12-5 and TRBJ1-1; 9 nucleotides align to TRBD1. CDR1 LGHNT and CDR2 FRNRAP come from the germline V gene. This CDR3 is built from 18 residues. Trimming cost V 6 bases and J 5 bases; bases outside gene matches: 19. In DNA form, the CDR3 reads TGTGCTAGTGGCTCTGTTCCGGGACAGGGAGGCAGAAAAACTGAAGCTTTCTTT. It specifies CASGSVPGQGGRKTEAFF.

This clonotype has a count of ten or more. The rearrangement links TRBV6-6 to TRBJ2-7; TRBD2 might be the D (5 bases). Germline lookup yields CDR1 MNHNY and CDR2 SVGAGI (reference sequence). The CDR3 loop spans 14 amino acids. Between the trimmed V and J ends, which lost 2 bases and 1 base, there was a span of 9 bases. The CDR3 DNA reads TGTGCCAGCAGTTACACACTAGGTTCCTACGAGCAGTACTTC. Amino acids: CASSYTLGSYEQYF.

The chain carries TRBV2 and TRBJ1-5, with a tentative D call TRBD1 (5 bases). This CDR3 is built from 15 residues. V lost 6 bases, J lost 6 bases, and 18 bases lay in between. CDR1 is SNHLY, CDR2 FYNNEI, per germline. CDR3 sequence (DNA): TGTGCCAGCAGCTCCGGGACCTCTCGGAGTCAGCCCCAGCATTTT. Protein product: CASSSGTSRSQPQHF.

A few counts support this clonotype. The chain couples TRBV20-1 to TRBJ2-3; D is unclear. The CDR3 has 13 residues. Germline V gives CDR1 DFQATT, CDR2 SNEGSKA (reference sequence). Trimming stripped 1 base from V and 0 bases from J, with 5 bases between. The CDR3 sequence is CSARAFSTDTQYF. CDR3 sequence (DNA): TGCAGTGCTAGAGCGTTTAGCACAGATACGCAGTATTTT.